A single sample is the source of the 3 T cell receptor beta chains below, sequenced in a study of T cell responses to AZD1222 COVID-19 vaccine. Clones were read by immunoSEQ multiplex PCR, and TCRdb kept only the in-frame ones, dropping some. The sample records 150,000 or so clones, approximately 94% being singletons. The starting material was peripheral blood, obtained 28 days after the second AZD1222 dose. The receptors were sampled from an adult who received the AZD1222 COVID-19 vaccine.

This rearrangement joins TRBV9 to TRBJ1-6; a possible D gene is TRBD1 (6 bases). This CDR3 contains 16 residues. With 0 bases removed from V and 6 bases from J, the gap between germline ends came to 13 bases. CDR1 and CDR2 (germline): SGDLS, YYNGEE. The CDR3 nucleotides read TGTGCCAGCAGCGTAGACGGTGGGGGCATTAATTCACCCCTCCACTTT. Encoded protein: CASSVDGGGINSPLHF.

The V call is TRBV27, the J call TRBJ1-4; D is unclear. Trimming shortened V by 2 bases and J by 8 bases, and 12 bases separated the two germline ends. Looked up from germline, CDR1 is MNHEY and CDR2 is SMNVEV (reference sequence). The CDR3 spans 14 residues. The CDR3 region has the DNA TGTGCCAGCAGTTTAAGTTCGGGGAAAGAAAAACTGTTTTTT. This gives the protein CASSLSSGKEKLFF. Filled out from reference TRBV27 and TRBJ1-4, the complete variable domain reads EAQVTQNPRYLITVTGKKLTVTCSQNMNHEYMSWYRQDPGLGLRQIYYSMNVEVTDKGDVPEGYKVSRKEKRNFPLILESPSPNQTSLYFCASSLSSGKEKLFFGSGTQLSVL.

This clone was observed once. The chain is built from TRBV29-1 and TRBJ1-2; 7 bases are a match to TRBD1. After removal of 4 bases from V and 0 bases from J, the junction contained 2 bases not matched to a gene. Germline V gene data show CDR1 as SQVTM and CDR2 as ANQGSEA. The CDR3 has 13 amino acids. The CDR3 sequence: CSVGTGPNYGYTF. CDR3 nucleotide sequence: TGCAGCGTTGGGACAGGCCCTAACTATGGCTACACCTTC.